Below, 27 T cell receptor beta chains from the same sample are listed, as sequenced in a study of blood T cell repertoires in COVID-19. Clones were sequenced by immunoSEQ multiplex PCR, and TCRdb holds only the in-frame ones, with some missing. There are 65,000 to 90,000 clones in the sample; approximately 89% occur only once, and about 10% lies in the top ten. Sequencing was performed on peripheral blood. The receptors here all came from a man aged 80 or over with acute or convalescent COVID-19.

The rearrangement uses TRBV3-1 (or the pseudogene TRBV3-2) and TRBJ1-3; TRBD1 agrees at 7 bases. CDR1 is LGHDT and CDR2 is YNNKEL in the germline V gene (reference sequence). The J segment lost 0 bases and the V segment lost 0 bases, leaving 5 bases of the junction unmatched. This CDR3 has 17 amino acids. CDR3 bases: TGTGCCAGCAGCCAAGATGGGACAGTTCGCTCTGGAAACACCATATATTTT. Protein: CASSQDGTVRSGNTIYF.

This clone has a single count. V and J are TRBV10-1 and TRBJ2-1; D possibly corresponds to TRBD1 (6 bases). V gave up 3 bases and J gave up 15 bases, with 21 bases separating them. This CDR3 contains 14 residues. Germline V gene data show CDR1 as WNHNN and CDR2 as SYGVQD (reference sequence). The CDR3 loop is CASSDSPQGPSRFF. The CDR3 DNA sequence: TGCGCCAGCAGTGACAGCCCCCAGGGGCCCTCCCGGTTCTTC.

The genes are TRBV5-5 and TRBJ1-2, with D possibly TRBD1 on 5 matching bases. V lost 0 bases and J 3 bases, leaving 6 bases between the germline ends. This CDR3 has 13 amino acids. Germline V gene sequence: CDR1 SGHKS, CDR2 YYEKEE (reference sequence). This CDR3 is CASSLEGDYGYTF. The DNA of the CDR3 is TGTGCCAGCAGCTTGGAAGGGGACTATGGCTACACCTTC.

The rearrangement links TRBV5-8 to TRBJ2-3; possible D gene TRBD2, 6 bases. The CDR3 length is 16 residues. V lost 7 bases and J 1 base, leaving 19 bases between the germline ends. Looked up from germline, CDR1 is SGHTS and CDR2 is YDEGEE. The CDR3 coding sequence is TGTGCCAGCCCCAACGTAGGGACTCGAGGCACAGATACGCAGTATTTT. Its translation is CASPNVGTRGTDTQYF.

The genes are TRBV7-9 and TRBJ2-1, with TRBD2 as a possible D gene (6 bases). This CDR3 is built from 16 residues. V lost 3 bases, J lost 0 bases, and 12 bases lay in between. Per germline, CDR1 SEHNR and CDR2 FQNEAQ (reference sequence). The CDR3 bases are TGTGCCAGCAGCTTGGGGGGTCGGACCTCCTACAATGAGCAGTTCTTC. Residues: CASSLGGRTSYNEQFF.

CDR3 DNA sequence: TGTGCCAGCTCACCACAACAGGATCCAACAGATACGCAGTATTTT. Its protein product is CASSPQQDPTDTQYF. The rearrangement joins TRBV18 to TRBJ2-3; D is perhaps TRBD1 (5 bases). The CDR3 runs to 15 residues. V lost 1 base and J 3 bases, leaving 11 bases between the germline ends. Germline V gene data show CDR1 as KGHSH and CDR2 as LQKENI.

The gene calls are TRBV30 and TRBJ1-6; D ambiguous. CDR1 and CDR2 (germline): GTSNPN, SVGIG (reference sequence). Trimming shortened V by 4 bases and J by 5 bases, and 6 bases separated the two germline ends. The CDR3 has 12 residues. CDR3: CAWTLNNSPLHF. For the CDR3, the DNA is TGTGCCTGGACTCTAAATAATTCACCCCTCCACTTT.

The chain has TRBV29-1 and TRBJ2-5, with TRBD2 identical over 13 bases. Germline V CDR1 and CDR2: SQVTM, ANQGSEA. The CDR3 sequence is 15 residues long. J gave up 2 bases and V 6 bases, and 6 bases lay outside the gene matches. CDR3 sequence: CSVEGLAGIQETQYF. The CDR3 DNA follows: TGCAGCGTGGAGGGACTAGCGGGGATACAAGAGACCCAGTACTTC.

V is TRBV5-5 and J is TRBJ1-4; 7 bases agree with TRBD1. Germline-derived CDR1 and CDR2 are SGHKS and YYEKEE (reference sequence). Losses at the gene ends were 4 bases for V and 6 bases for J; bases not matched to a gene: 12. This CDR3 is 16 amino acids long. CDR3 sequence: CASSPGLQGMDEKLFF. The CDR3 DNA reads TGTGCCAGCAGCCCAGGGCTACAGGGGATGGATGAAAAACTGTTTTTT.

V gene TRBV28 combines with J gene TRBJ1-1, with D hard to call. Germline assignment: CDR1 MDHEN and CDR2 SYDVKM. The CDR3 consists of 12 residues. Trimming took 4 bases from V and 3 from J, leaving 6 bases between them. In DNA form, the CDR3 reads TGTGCCAGCAGTTCTACGTACACTGAAGCTTTCTTT. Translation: CASSSTYTEAFF.

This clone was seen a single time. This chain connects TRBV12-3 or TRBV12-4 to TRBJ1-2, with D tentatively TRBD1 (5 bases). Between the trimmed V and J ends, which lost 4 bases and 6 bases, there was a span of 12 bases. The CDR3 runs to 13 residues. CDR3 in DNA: TGTGCCAGCAGTTATGGCAGGGTCCATGGCTACACCTTC. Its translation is CASSYGRVHGYTF.

This CDR3 reads CASSFSSGRALSTGELFF. In nucleotides, the CDR3 is TGCGCCAGCAGCTTCTCTAGCGGGAGGGCCCTCAGCACCGGGGAGCTGTTTTTT. The chain uses TRBV5-1 and TRBJ2-2; the match to TRBD2 covers 12 bases. V gave up 2 bases and J gave up 4 bases; unmatched junction bases: 9. The CDR3 has 18 residues. Germline V CDR1 and CDR2: SGHRS, YFSETQ.

Here the CDR3 reads CASSLDPGSHGYTF. For the CDR3, the DNA is TGTGCCAGCAGCTTAGATCCAGGATCCCATGGCTACACCTTC. The V call is TRBV7-9, the J call TRBJ1-2; D gene uncertain. Trimming left V 1 base short and J 6 bases short, with 12 bases between. This CDR3 is 14 amino acids long. Looked up from germline, CDR1 is SEHNR and CDR2 is FQNEAQ (reference sequence).

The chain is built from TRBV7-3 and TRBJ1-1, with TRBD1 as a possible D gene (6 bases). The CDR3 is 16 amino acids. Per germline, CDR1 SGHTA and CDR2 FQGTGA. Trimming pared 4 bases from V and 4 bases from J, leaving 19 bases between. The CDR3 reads CASSSNRGGSGTEAFF. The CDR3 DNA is TGTGCCAGCAGCTCCAATAGGGGGGGTTCAGGCACTGAAGCTTTCTTT.

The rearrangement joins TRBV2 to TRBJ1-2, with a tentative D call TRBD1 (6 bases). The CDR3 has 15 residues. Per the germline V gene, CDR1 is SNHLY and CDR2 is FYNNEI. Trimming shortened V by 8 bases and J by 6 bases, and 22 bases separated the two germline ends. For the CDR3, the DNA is TGTGCCAGCCGTTCTACAGGGATCTTTTTGGATGGCTACACCTTC. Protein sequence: CASRSTGIFLDGYTF.

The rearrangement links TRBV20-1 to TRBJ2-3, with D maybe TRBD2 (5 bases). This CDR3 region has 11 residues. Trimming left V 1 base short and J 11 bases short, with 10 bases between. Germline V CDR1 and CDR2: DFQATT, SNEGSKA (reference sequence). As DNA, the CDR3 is TGCAGTGCTAGAGGGGAGATCGGGCAGTATTTT. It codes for CSARGEIGQYF.

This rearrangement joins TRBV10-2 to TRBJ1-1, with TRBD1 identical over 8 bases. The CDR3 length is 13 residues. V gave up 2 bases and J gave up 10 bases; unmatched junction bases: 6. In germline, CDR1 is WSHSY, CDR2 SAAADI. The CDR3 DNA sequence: TGCGCCAGCAGTGAGCAGGACAGGGTGCGAGCTTTCTTT. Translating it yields CASSEQDRVRAFF.

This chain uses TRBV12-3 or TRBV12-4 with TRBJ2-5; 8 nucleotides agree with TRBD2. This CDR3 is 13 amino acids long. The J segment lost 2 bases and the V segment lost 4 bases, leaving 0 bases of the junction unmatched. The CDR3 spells CASSSGGQETQYF. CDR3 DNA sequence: TGTGCCAGCAGTTCGGGGGGGCAAGAGACCCAGTACTTC.

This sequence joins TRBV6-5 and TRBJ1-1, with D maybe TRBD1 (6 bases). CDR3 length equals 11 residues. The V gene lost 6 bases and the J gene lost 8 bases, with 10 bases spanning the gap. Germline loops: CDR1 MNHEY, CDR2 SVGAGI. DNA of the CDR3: TGTGCCAGCAGGATGGGACAAGAAGCTTTCTTT. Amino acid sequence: CASRMGQEAFF.

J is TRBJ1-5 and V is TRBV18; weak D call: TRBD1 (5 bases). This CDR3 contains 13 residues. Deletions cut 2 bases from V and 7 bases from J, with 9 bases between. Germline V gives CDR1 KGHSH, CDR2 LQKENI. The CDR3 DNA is TGTGCCAGCTCACCATCAGGGTTGCAGCCCCAGCATTTT. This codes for CASSPSGLQPQHF. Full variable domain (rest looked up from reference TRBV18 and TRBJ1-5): NAGVMQNPRHLVRRRGQEARLRCSPMKGHSHVYWYRQLPEEGLKFMVYLQKENIIDESGMPKERFSAEFPKEGPSILRIQQVVRGDSAAYFCASSPSGLQPQHFGDGTRLSIL.

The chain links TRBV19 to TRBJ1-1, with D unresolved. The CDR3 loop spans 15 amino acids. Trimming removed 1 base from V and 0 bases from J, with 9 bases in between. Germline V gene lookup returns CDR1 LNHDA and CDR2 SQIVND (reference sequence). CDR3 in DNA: TGTGCCAGTAGTATAGGTGAGGGCTTGAACACTGAAGCTTTCTTT. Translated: CASSIGEGLNTEAFF.

The CDR3 spells CASKGQGNSPLHF. The CDR3 nucleotides read TGCGCCAGCAAAGGACAGGGCAATTCACCCCTCCACTTT. The rearrangement joins TRBV5-1 to TRBJ1-6; 8 bases match TRBD1. V dropped 6 bases and J dropped 7; count of bases not matched to a gene: 3. The CDR3 runs 13 residues. CDR1 and CDR2 (germline): SGHRS, YFSETQ.

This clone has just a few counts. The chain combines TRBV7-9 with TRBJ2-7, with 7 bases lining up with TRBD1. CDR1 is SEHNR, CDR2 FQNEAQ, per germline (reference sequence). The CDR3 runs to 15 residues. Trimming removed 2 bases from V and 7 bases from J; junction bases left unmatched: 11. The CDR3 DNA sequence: TGTGCCAGCAGCTTACAGAGGACAGGAGCAAGGGAGCAGTACTTC. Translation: CASSLQRTGAREQYF.

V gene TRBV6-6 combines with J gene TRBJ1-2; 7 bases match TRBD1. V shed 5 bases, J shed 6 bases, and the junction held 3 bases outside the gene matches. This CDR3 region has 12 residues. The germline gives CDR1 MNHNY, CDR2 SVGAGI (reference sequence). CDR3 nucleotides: TGTGCCAGCAGTGCAACAGGGGATGGCTACACCTTC. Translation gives CASSATGDGYTF.

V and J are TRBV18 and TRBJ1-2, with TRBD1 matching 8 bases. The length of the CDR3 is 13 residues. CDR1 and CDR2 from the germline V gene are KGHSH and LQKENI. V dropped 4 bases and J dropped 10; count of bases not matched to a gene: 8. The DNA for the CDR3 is TGTGCCAGCTCACAGGGGACAGGTCCCCTCTACACCTTC. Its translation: CASSQGTGPLYTF. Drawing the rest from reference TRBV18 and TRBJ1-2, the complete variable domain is NAGVMQNPRHLVRRRGQEARLRCSPMKGHSHVYWYRQLPEEGLKFMVYLQKENIIDESGMPKERFSAEFPKEGPSILRIQQVVRGDSAAYFCASSQGTGPLYTFGSGTRLTVV.

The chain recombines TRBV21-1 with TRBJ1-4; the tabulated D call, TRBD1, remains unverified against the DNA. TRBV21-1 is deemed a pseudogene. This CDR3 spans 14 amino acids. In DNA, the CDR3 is TGTGCCAGCAATACAGGGGGCTTCGGGGAAAAACTGTTTTTT. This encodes CASNTGGFGEKLFF.

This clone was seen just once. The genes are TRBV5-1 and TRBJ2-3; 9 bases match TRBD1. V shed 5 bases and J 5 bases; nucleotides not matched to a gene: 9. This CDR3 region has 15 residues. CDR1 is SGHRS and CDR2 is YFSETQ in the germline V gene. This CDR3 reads CASSSGTGSKDTQYF. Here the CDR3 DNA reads TGCGCCAGCAGTTCCGGGACAGGGTCCAAAGATACGCAGTATTTT.